This TCR beta chain emerged from a study of blood T cell repertoires in COVID-19. Overall study: COVID-19 samples, acute and convalescent, were from the United States, Italy and Spain. T cells, B-cell-depleted T cells, or PBMCs provided the cDNA or gDNA that served as material.

Original methodology: Amplification from reference gene primers served as the basis for estimated nucleated cell counts. Using immunoSEQ multiplex PCR, the repertoire was profiled, and TCRdb retains in-frame clones only, with some absent. V and J calls and clone size are given by that table; D and trimming were obtained from the DNA. The top ten hold roughly 7.7% of the sample, which has approximately 33,000 clones, 70% to 90% seen once. The CDR3 is made up of 14 amino acids. Per germline, CDR1 SGHNT and CDR2 YYREEE (reference sequence). The junction had 6 bases not matched to a gene; V was cut back by 5 bases and J by 2 bases. Patients in Seattle were enrolled during active infection, then followed longitudinally.

The clonotype originates from a man aged 60 to 75 with COVID-19, enrolled during active disease. V and J are TRBV5-4 and TRBJ1-1; 7 bases agree with TRBD1. The material sequenced was peripheral blood. The CDR3 sequence: CASRYSGGNTEAFF. Here the CDR3 DNA reads TGTGCCAGCAGGTATTCAGGGGGTAACACTGAAGCTTTCTTT.